A single sample gave rise to the 13 T cell receptor beta chains below, sequenced in a study of OX40 agonist ivuxolimab in advanced cancers. The data were produced by immunoSEQ multiplex PCR, yet TCRdb's version contains in-frame clones alone and is incomplete. Of 16,000 or so clones in the sample, 77% were seen once. Sequencing was performed on CD4+ or CD8+ T cells sorted from blood, taken in a trial of the OX40 agonist ivuxolimab. These receptors all come from an adult with an advanced solid tumor such as melanoma, head and neck, liver or kidney cancer.

V and J are TRBV7-8 and TRBJ2-5; weak D call: TRBD2 (6 bases). V shed 0 bases and J shed 0 bases, with 8 bases lying between them. CDR1 is SGHVS and CDR2 is FQNEAQ in the germline V gene. This CDR3 is built from 15 residues. As DNA, the CDR3 is TGTGCCAGCAGCTTAGCCGGGGGTTACCAAGAGACCCAGTACTTC. It specifies CASSLAGGYQETQYF.

The J gene is TRBJ1-1, the V gene TRBV19, with D perhaps matching TRBD1 (6 bases). The V end lost 3 bases, the J end lost 4 bases, and 12 bases lay between the germline ends. Germline CDR1 is LNHDA and CDR2 is SQIVND (reference sequence). This CDR3 has 14 residues. The DNA for the CDR3 is TGTGCCAGTAGTATCGGAGAAGGGGGCACTGAAGCTTTCTTT. This codes for CASSIGEGGTEAFF.

V and J are TRBV4-1 and TRBJ1-1; D is possibly TRBD1 (5 bases). V dropped 6 bases and J dropped 7 bases, with 21 bases sitting between them. The CDR3 contains 15 residues. In germline, CDR1 is MGHRA, CDR2 YSYEKL. The CDR3 region is CASRYLSGGPYEAFF. Written as DNA, the CDR3 is TGCGCCAGCAGGTATCTCAGTGGGGGACCTTATGAAGCTTTCTTT.

This sequence joins TRBV5-1 and TRBJ2-3, with 8 bases fitting TRBD1. V was pared by 4 bases and J by 7 bases, with 8 bases of the junction left unmatched. Germline-derived CDR1 and CDR2 are SGHRS and YFSETQ. The CDR3 loop spans 14 amino acids. CDR3 in amino acids: CASSPGQGVNTQYF. The DNA for the CDR3 is TGCGCCAGCAGCCCTGGACAGGGTGTTAATACGCAGTATTTT.

This chain joins TRBV4-2 and TRBJ2-1; 10 bases fit TRBD1. Germline trimming cut 1 base from V and 11 bases from J; bases unmatched to any gene: 5. Germline V gives CDR1 LGHNA, CDR2 YNFKEQ. CDR3 size: 14 residues. The CDR3 reads CASSQGTGGHQQFF. CDR3 DNA: TGTGCCAGCAGCCAAGGGACAGGGGGGCATCAGCAGTTCTTC.

The rearrangement joins TRBV5-4 to TRBJ2-3; 9 nucleotides line up with TRBD2. Losses at the gene ends were 4 bases for V and 4 bases for J; bases not matched to a gene: 13. The CDR3 has 17 residues. The V gene's germline CDR1 is SGHNT and CDR2 YYREEE (reference sequence). CDR3 sequence: CASSPWAGGPDADTQYF. CDR3 nucleotides: TGTGCCAGCAGCCCCTGGGCGGGGGGGCCTGACGCAGATACGCAGTATTTT.

The V and J genes are TRBV10-3 and TRBJ2-7; D is unclear. Trimming removed 3 bases at V and 0 bases at J, with 3 bases between. The CDR3 runs 12 residues. Germline V lookup: CDR1 ENHRY, CDR2 SYGVKD. The CDR3 nucleotides read TGTGCCATCAGTGACAGCTCCTACGAGCAGTACTTC. Translating it yields CAISDSSYEQYF.

This clone was seen once. The chain couples TRBV6-5 to TRBJ1-1, with TRBD1 as a possible D gene (6 bases). The germline V and J ends were trimmed by 0 bases and 7 bases, with 12 bases remaining between them. CDR1 is MNHEY, CDR2 SVGAGI, per germline. The CDR3 consists of 14 residues. The CDR3 reads CASSYSEGGDEAFF. Here the CDR3 DNA reads TGTGCCAGCAGTTACTCTGAAGGGGGGGATGAAGCTTTCTTT.

The chain couples TRBV4-3 to TRBJ2-7; D possibly corresponds to TRBD1 (6 bases). The CDR3 totals 16 residues. Germline V gene sequence: CDR1 LGHNA, CDR2 YSLEER. V lost 0 bases, J lost 4 bases, and 16 bases lay in between. In DNA form, the CDR3 reads TGCGCCAGCAGCCAAGAAGAGAACAGGGCGGTGTACGAGCAGTACTTC. Protein: CASSQEENRAVYEQYF.

The chain links TRBV10-3 to TRBJ1-6, with no clear D. Germline CDR1 is ENHRY and CDR2 is SYGVKD. V lost 6 bases, J lost 3 bases, and 6 bases lay in between. The CDR3 sequence is 13 residues long. This CDR3 reads CAISSDYNSPLHF. The CDR3 DNA reads TGTGCCATCAGCAGCGACTATAATTCACCCCTCCACTTT.

This sequence joins TRBV9 and TRBJ1-1, with 8 bases matching TRBD1. The V segment lost 4 bases and the J segment 5 bases; nucleotides outside the gene matches: 7. CDR3 length: 14 residues. Per germline, CDR1 SGDLS and CDR2 YYNGEE. The CDR3 DNA follows: TGTGCCAGCAGCCCAGGGGGCGTGAGTACTGAAGCTTTCTTT. This encodes CASSPGGVSTEAFF.

The chain recombines TRBV10-1 with TRBJ1-4; D uncertain. Germline loops: CDR1 WNHNN, CDR2 SYGVQD (reference sequence). The V gene lost 2 bases and the J gene lost 7 bases, with 2 bases spanning the gap. The CDR3 has 11 residues. This CDR3 reads CASSEVEKLFF. The CDR3 DNA reads as TGCGCCAGCAGTGAGGTTGAAAAACTGTTTTTT.

This chain uses TRBV6-1 with TRBJ1-5; 8 bases align to TRBD1. The J segment lost 5 bases and the V segment lost 1 base, leaving 7 bases of the junction unmatched. Germline V gene lookup returns CDR1 MNHNS and CDR2 SASEGT. The CDR3 consists of 16 residues. CDR3 DNA: TGTGCCAGCAGTGAAGAGGGCAGGGGGCCCTATCAGCCCCAGCATTTT. This gives the protein CASSEEGRGPYQPQHF.